This is a list of T cell receptor beta chains from one sample in a study of blood T cell repertoires in COVID-19. Clones were sequenced by immunoSEQ multiplex PCR, and TCRdb holds only the in-frame ones, with some missing. The sample lists about 300,000 clones, around nine tenths seen once, with roughly 1.3% in the top ten. Material for sequencing was peripheral blood. These TCRs come from a man aged 70 or older with acute or convalescent COVID-19. CDR3s include the opening cysteine and the closing phenylalanine or tryptophan. The D gene is left open where the match is weak. Part of the rows lack a size; the others show once, few, many or a class for expanded clones.

abundance: once; v_gene: TRBV28; d_gene: NA; j_gene: TRBJ1-5; CDR3nt: TGTGCCAGCAGTTCCTTAAGCCGCAATCAGCCCCAGCATTTT; CDR3aa: CASSSLSRNQPQHF
abundance: once; v_gene: TRBV28; d_gene: NA; j_gene: TRBJ1-1; CDR3nt: TGTGCCAGCATGGTACGGACTGAAGCTTTCTTT; CDR3aa: CASMVRTEAFF
abundance: NA; v_gene: TRBV7-2; d_gene: NA; j_gene: TRBJ1-2; CDR3nt: TGTGCCAGCAGGCCTGGAGAGCACCGCGGCTACACCTTC; CDR3aa: CASRPGEHRGYTF
abundance: few; v_gene: TRBV9; d_gene: TRBD1; j_gene: TRBJ2-7; CDR3nt: TGTGCCAGCAGCGTACGAGGGCAGGGGGCCTACGAGCAGTACTTC; CDR3aa: CASSVRGQGAYEQYF
abundance: NA; v_gene: TRBV5-1; d_gene: NA; j_gene: TRBJ2-5; CDR3nt: TGCGCCAGCAGCTTGGGATCTGACATACAATACCAAGAGACCCAGTACTTC; CDR3aa: CASSLGSDIQYQETQYF
abundance: NA; v_gene: TRBV7-6; d_gene: NA; j_gene: TRBJ2-7; CDR3nt: TGTGCCAGCAGCTTATCTCGGTCTTGGGGGGACGAGCAGTACTTC; CDR3aa: CASSLSRSWGDEQYF
abundance: few; v_gene: TRBV11-2; d_gene: TRBD1; j_gene: TRBJ2-7; CDR3nt: TGTGCCAGCAGCATGGACAGGTTGGGGGCCTACGAGCAGTACTTC; CDR3aa: CASSMDRLGAYEQYF
abundance: NA; v_gene: TRBV5-1; d_gene: TRBD2; j_gene: TRBJ2-5; CDR3nt: TGCGCCAGCAGCTTCGGGGGGATGTCGGAGACCCAGTACTTC; CDR3aa: CASSFGGMSETQYF
abundance: NA; v_gene: TRBV19; d_gene: TRBD1; j_gene: TRBJ1-5; CDR3nt: TGTGCCAGTAGTCCCCAAGGACAGGGAAGCAATCAGCCCCAGCATTTT; CDR3aa: CASSPQGQGSNQPQHF
abundance: NA; v_gene: TRBV28; d_gene: TRBD1; j_gene: TRBJ2-7; CDR3nt: TGTGCCAGCACCATTATACAGGGGGGCGAGCAGTACTTC; CDR3aa: CASTIIQGGEQYF
abundance: NA; v_gene: TRBV7-7; d_gene: TRBD2; j_gene: TRBJ2-5; CDR3nt: TGTGCCAGCAGCGCGACTAGCGGGGGGGCGGAGACCCAGTACTTC; CDR3aa: CASSATSGGAETQYF
abundance: NA; v_gene: TRBV4-3; d_gene: NA; j_gene: TRBJ2-7; CDR3nt: TGCGCCAGCAGCCAAACTCAGGGTAGGGAAGCCTACGAGCAGTACTTC; CDR3aa: CASSQTQGREAYEQYF
abundance: NA; v_gene: TRBV6-5; d_gene: NA; j_gene: TRBJ1-1; CDR3nt: TGTGCCAGCAGCCTGGACTTGGGGACTGAAGCTTTCTTT; CDR3aa: CASSLDLGTEAFF
abundance: NA; v_gene: TRBV28; d_gene: TRBD1; j_gene: TRBJ1-5; CDR3nt: TGTGCCAGCAGGATCTCCGGGACAGACCTTAGCAATCAGCCCCAGCATTTT; CDR3aa: CASRISGTDLSNQPQHF
abundance: NA; v_gene: TRBV4-1; d_gene: NA; j_gene: TRBJ2-5; CDR3nt: TGCGCCAGCAGCCTAAACACACGAGGGACTTCGCGGACCCAGTACTTC; CDR3aa: CASSLNTRGTSRTQYF
abundance: NA; v_gene: TRBV25-1; d_gene: NA; j_gene: TRBJ1-1; CDR3nt: TGTGCCAGCGCTTTAGGGACAAACACTGAAGCTTTCTTT; CDR3aa: CASALGTNTEAFF
abundance: NA; v_gene: TRBV7-6; d_gene: NA; j_gene: TRBJ1-3; CDR3nt: TGTGCCAGCAGTTCGGACAGTTCGGTTTCTGGAAACACCATATATTTT; CDR3aa: CASSSDSSVSGNTIYF
abundance: NA; v_gene: TRBV7-9; d_gene: TRBD2; j_gene: TRBJ2-3; CDR3nt: TGTGCCAGCAGCTTAGAGTTAGCGGGGGGAGATACGCAGTATTTT; CDR3aa: CASSLELAGGDTQYF
abundance: NA; v_gene: TRBV5-1; d_gene: TRBD2; j_gene: TRBJ2-1; CDR3nt: TGCGCCAGCAGCTGGGGACTAGCGGGAGACAATGAGCAGTTCTTC; CDR3aa: CASSWGLAGDNEQFF
abundance: NA; v_gene: TRBV19; d_gene: TRBD1; j_gene: TRBJ1-2; CDR3nt: TGTGCCAGTAGTACCCGACAGGGCGGAGGCTACACCTTC; CDR3aa: CASSTRQGGGYTF
abundance: NA; v_gene: TRBV9; d_gene: TRBD2; j_gene: TRBJ2-1; CDR3nt: TGTGCCAGCAGCGTAAGGCCGGGACTAGCGGGGGGCGAGCAGTTCTTC; CDR3aa: CASSVRPGLAGGEQFF
abundance: few; v_gene: TRBV18; d_gene: TRBD2; j_gene: TRBJ2-2; CDR3nt: TGTGCCAGCTCACCAGGGACTAGCGGCGACACCGGGGAGCTGTTTTTT; CDR3aa: CASSPGTSGDTGELFF
abundance: NA; v_gene: TRBV24-1; d_gene: NA; j_gene: TRBJ1-4; CDR3nt: TGTGCCACCAGTGATGCGGCAGTCGGTCAGGAAAAACTGTTTTTT; CDR3aa: CATSDAAVGQEKLFF
abundance: NA; v_gene: TRBV6-5; d_gene: NA; j_gene: TRBJ1-1; CDR3nt: TGTGCCAGCAGTTCAGATTTCTGGGGAGCAGAAGCTTTCTTT; CDR3aa: CASSSDFWGAEAFF
abundance: NA; v_gene: TRBV14; d_gene: NA; j_gene: TRBJ1-3; CDR3nt: TGTGCCAGCAGCCAAGTACAGCTGCGCTCTGGAAACACCATATATTTT; CDR3aa: CASSQVQLRSGNTIYF
abundance: NA; v_gene: TRBV4-2; d_gene: TRBD1; j_gene: TRBJ1-2; CDR3nt: TGTGCCAGCAGCCGTCCGGGGACAGGATATGGCTACACCTTC; CDR3aa: CASSRPGTGYGYTF
abundance: once; v_gene: TRBV5-4; d_gene: NA; j_gene: TRBJ1-3; CDR3nt: TGTGCCAGCAGCTTGTTTGGGGGGAGTGGAAACACCATATATTTT; CDR3aa: CASSLFGGSGNTIYF
abundance: few; v_gene: TRBV11-3; d_gene: TRBD1; j_gene: TRBJ2-7; CDR3nt: TGTGCCAGCAGCCCGGGACAGGGGCGATACGAGCAGTACTTC; CDR3aa: CASSPGQGRYEQYF
abundance: NA; v_gene: TRBV6-2/TRBV6-3; d_gene: TRBD1; j_gene: TRBJ1-2; CDR3nt: TGTGCCAGCAGCCTTCCTCCGACAGGGGACTATGGCTACACCTTC; CDR3aa: CASSLPPTGDYGYTF
abundance: NA; v_gene: TRBV5-1; d_gene: TRBD1; j_gene: TRBJ2-3; CDR3nt: TGCGCCAGCAGCCCCAGGGACAGGGGCACAGATACGCAGTATTTT; CDR3aa: CASSPRDRGTDTQYF
abundance: NA; v_gene: TRBV5-3; d_gene: NA; j_gene: TRBJ2-1; CDR3nt: TGTGCCAGAAGCGTGTTCGGGACTTCCATCACCTACAATGAGCAGTTCTTC; CDR3aa: CARSVFGTSITYNEQFF
abundance: NA; v_gene: TRBV28; d_gene: NA; j_gene: TRBJ2-7; CDR3nt: TGTGCCAGCAGTCTTTCCCTTCGGGGGTACGAGCAGTACTTC; CDR3aa: CASSLSLRGYEQYF
abundance: NA; v_gene: TRBV6-5; d_gene: TRBD1; j_gene: TRBJ1-2; CDR3nt: TGTGCCAGCAGAGTGACAGGGAAGGGTGGCTACACCTTC; CDR3aa: CASRVTGKGGYTF
abundance: NA; v_gene: TRBV3-1/TRBV3-2; d_gene: NA; j_gene: TRBJ2-7; CDR3nt: TGTGCCAGCAGCCAAGCAGGGCTCGCCGCAGAGCAGTACTTC; CDR3aa: CASSQAGLAAEQYF
abundance: NA; v_gene: TRBV3-1/TRBV3-2; d_gene: NA; j_gene: TRBJ1-2; CDR3nt: TGTGCCAGCAGCCAAGTCCGCCAGGGGGGCTACACCTTC; CDR3aa: CASSQVRQGGYTF
abundance: NA; v_gene: TRBV6-5; d_gene: NA; j_gene: TRBJ2-1; CDR3nt: TGTGCCAGCATTCCGCAAACGGGGAATGAGCAGTTCTTC; CDR3aa: CASIPQTGNEQFF
abundance: once; v_gene: TRBV25-1; d_gene: NA; j_gene: TRBJ2-2; CDR3nt: TGTGCCAGCAGTGCCTTTACCAGCGGGGAGCTGTTTTTT; CDR3aa: CASSAFTSGELFF
abundance: few; v_gene: TRBV7-2; d_gene: NA; j_gene: TRBJ2-1; CDR3nt: TGTGCCAGCAGCTTGGGGAAGGGGCCTGGCTACAATGAGCAGTTCTTC; CDR3aa: CASSLGKGPGYNEQFF
abundance: NA; v_gene: TRBV5-1; d_gene: NA; j_gene: TRBJ1-1; CDR3nt: TGCGCCAGCAGCTTGTTAGCCCAGCGGGACACTGAAGCTTTCTTT; CDR3aa: CASSLLAQRDTEAFF
abundance: once; v_gene: TRBV5-1; d_gene: TRBD1; j_gene: TRBJ1-1; CDR3nt: TGCGCCAGCAGCAGAGGATCAGGGGGGAACACTGAAGCTTTCTTT; CDR3aa: CASSRGSGGNTEAFF
abundance: NA; v_gene: TRBV5-1; d_gene: NA; j_gene: TRBJ2-2; CDR3nt: TGCGCCAGCAGCCCGCTGGGGGGCACCGGGGAGCTGTTTTTT; CDR3aa: CASSPLGGTGELFF
abundance: NA; v_gene: TRBV30; d_gene: NA; j_gene: TRBJ1-2; CDR3nt: TGTGCCTGGAGTACGGGGGGCGGCGGCTACACCTTC; CDR3aa: CAWSTGGGGYTF
abundance: NA; v_gene: TRBV6-2/TRBV6-3; d_gene: TRBD2; j_gene: TRBJ2-1; CDR3nt: TGTGCCAGCAGTTACTCGACACTAGCGGGGGGGCTTTACAATGAGCAGTTCTTC; CDR3aa: CASSYSTLAGGLYNEQFF
abundance: NA; v_gene: TRBV18; d_gene: TRBD1; j_gene: TRBJ2-2; CDR3nt: TGTGCCAGCTCTCGAGCCGGGACAGATACCGGGGAGCTGTTTTTT; CDR3aa: CASSRAGTDTGELFF
abundance: NA; v_gene: TRBV4-3; d_gene: TRBD2; j_gene: TRBJ2-7; CDR3nt: TGCGCCAGCAGCCAAGATAGGGGTTCCAGCGGGGGGAAATTC; CDR3aa: CASSQDRGSSGGKF
abundance: few; v_gene: TRBV18; d_gene: NA; j_gene: TRBJ2-2; CDR3nt: TGTGCCAGCTCACCAGATAGCGGAGCGAACACCGGGGAGCTGTTTTTT; CDR3aa: CASSPDSGANTGELFF
abundance: NA; v_gene: TRBV3-1/TRBV3-2; d_gene: TRBD2; j_gene: TRBJ2-2; CDR3nt: TGTGCCAGCAGCCAAGGACTAGCGGGCACCGGGGAGCTGTTTTTT; CDR3aa: CASSQGLAGTGELFF
abundance: NA; v_gene: TRBV7-8; d_gene: NA; j_gene: TRBJ2-1; CDR3nt: TGTGCCAGCAGCTTAGGGGGGGTGATGGGGAATGAGCAGTTCTTC; CDR3aa: CASSLGGVMGNEQFF
abundance: once; v_gene: TRBV4-2; d_gene: NA; j_gene: TRBJ1-2; CDR3nt: TGTGCCAGCAGCCAAGAGGGGACTCTAAACTATGGCTACACCTTC; CDR3aa: CASSQEGTLNYGYTF
abundance: NA; v_gene: TRBV28; d_gene: NA; j_gene: TRBJ1-4; CDR3nt: TGTGCCAGCAGACCGAGGGGGTCTGGATATAATGAAAAACTGTTTTTT; CDR3aa: CASRPRGSGYNEKLFF
abundance: NA; v_gene: TRBV3-1/TRBV3-2; d_gene: NA; j_gene: TRBJ2-7; CDR3nt: TGTGCCAGCAGCCAAGATTACCTCGGGCAGGGGCAGTACTTC; CDR3aa: CASSQDYLGQGQYF
abundance: NA; v_gene: TRBV3-1/TRBV3-2; d_gene: TRBD2; j_gene: TRBJ2-1; CDR3nt: TGTGCCAGCAGCTATGCAGGACTAGGCGGACGGGGGGGCAATGAGCAGTTCTTC; CDR3aa: CASSYAGLGGRGGNEQFF
abundance: NA; v_gene: TRBV24-1; d_gene: NA; j_gene: TRBJ1-2; CDR3nt: TGTGCCACCAGTGAAACTTCCCGAAGTGGCTACACCTTC; CDR3aa: CATSETSRSGYTF
abundance: NA; v_gene: TRBV13; d_gene: NA; j_gene: TRBJ2-1; CDR3nt: TGTGCCAGCAGCTCCTGGGCCCTGAATGAGCAGTTCTTC; CDR3aa: CASSSWALNEQFF
abundance: NA; v_gene: TRBV27; d_gene: TRBD2; j_gene: TRBJ2-5; CDR3nt: TGTGCCAGCAGCTCAAGCGGGAGATTAACAGAGACCCAGTACTTC; CDR3aa: CASSSSGRLTETQYF
abundance: NA; v_gene: TRBV6-1; d_gene: NA; j_gene: TRBJ1-6; CDR3nt: TGTGCCAGCAGTGAACAAAGGGAGATATCACCCCTCCACTTT; CDR3aa: CASSEQREISPLHF
abundance: NA; v_gene: TRBV6-5; d_gene: TRBD1; j_gene: TRBJ1-1; CDR3nt: TGTGCCAGCAGTTACGAGGGGGCGCGGACTGAAGCTTTCTTT; CDR3aa: CASSYEGARTEAFF
abundance: NA; v_gene: TRBV4-1; d_gene: TRBD2; j_gene: TRBJ2-1; CDR3nt: TGCGCCAGCAGCCGCCAGCGGGAAGGTGTGGTCAATGAGCAGTTCTTC; CDR3aa: CASSRQREGVVNEQFF
abundance: once; v_gene: TRBV29-1; d_gene: NA; j_gene: TRBJ1-2; CDR3nt: TGCAGCGTTTTAGCAGGGTATTTAGGCTACACCTTC; CDR3aa: CSVLAGYLGYTF